Shown below are 24 T cell receptor beta chains from a single sample sequenced in a study of T cells in Graves' hyperthyroidism and ophthalmopathy. The CDR3 regions of TCR beta were amplified from RNA transcripts. TCR CDR3 regions were first amplified by RT-PCR with HTBI primers. TCRdb re-called the multiplex PCR reads through MiXCR, storing one row per CDR3 protein. The sample has approximately 530,000 distinct CDR3 sequences, 15% to 20% seen once. The sequenced sample was blood. These receptors were obtained from a man aged 40-55 years with Graves' ophthalmopathy.

This clonotype appeared a few times. The chain joins TRBV5-8 to TRBJ2-5, with D unclear. Germline V gene data show CDR1 as SGHTS and CDR2 as YDEGEE. This CDR3 spans 11 amino acids. The germline V and J ends were trimmed by 9 bases and 1 base, with 7 bases remaining between them. CDR3 nucleotides: TGTGCCACCTCCGTCCAAGAGACCCAGTACTTC. It translates to CATSVQETQYF.

The rearrangement links TRBV19 to TRBJ1-5, with D uncertain. The CDR3 covers 13 residues. V was pared by 1 base and J by 4 bases, with 5 bases between. Germline V CDR1 and CDR2: LNHDA, SQIVND (reference sequence). The CDR3 here is CASSIGPNQPQHF. For the CDR3, the DNA is TGTGCCAGTAGTATAGGTCCTAATCAGCCCCAGCATTTT.

This clonotype was seen repeatedly, ten times or more. The J gene is TRBJ1-6, the V gene TRBV27, with D uncertain. This CDR3 comprises 15 residues. CDR1 and CDR2 (germline): MNHEY, SMNVEV (reference sequence). Deletions cut 4 bases from V and 10 bases from J, with 17 bases between. CDR3: CASSSARGGRSPLHF. The CDR3 DNA sequence: TGTGCCAGCAGTTCCGCCCGGGGAGGAAGATCACCCCTCCACTTT.

In its sample, this clonotype was seen a few times. This chain uses TRBV4-1 with TRBJ1-5; D not certain. Germline V gene sequence: CDR1 MGHRA, CDR2 YSYEKL. This CDR3 region has 16 residues. V was shortened by 3 bases and J by 0 bases, with 12 bases between the two germline ends. CDR3: CASSQTVLDSNQPQHF. Written as DNA, the CDR3 is TGCGCCAGCAGCCAGACGGTGTTAGATAGCAATCAGCCCCAGCATTTT.

Only a few counts were recorded for this clonotype. V gene TRBV6-2 or TRBV6-3 combines with J gene TRBJ2-3; D may be TRBD2 (6 bases). The CDR3 consists of 13 residues. Germline loops: CDR1 MNHEY, CDR2 SVGEGT. V lost 10 bases and J 7 bases, leaving 18 bases between the germline ends. For the CDR3, the DNA is TGTGCCACCTATCCCGGGACTGCCAATACGCAGTATTTT. This gives the protein CATYPGTANTQYF.

This clonotype was picked up many times. The chain joins TRBV9 to TRBJ1-2; the D gene is possibly TRBD1 (6 bases). Deletions cut 3 bases from V and 4 bases from J, with 19 bases between. The CDR3 runs to 16 residues. Germline V gene data show CDR1 as SGDLS and CDR2 as YYNGEE. The DNA of the CDR3 is TGTGCCAGCAGCGGTTACGAGCAGGGGCGCGGCTATGGCTACACCTTC. Protein sequence: CASSGYEQGRGYGYTF. Supplemented by reference TRBV9 and TRBJ1-2, the full variable domain reads DSGVTQTPKHLITATGQRVTLRCSPRSGDLSVYWYQQSLDQGLQFLIQYYNGEERAKGNILERFSAQQFPDLHSELNLSSLELGDSALYFCASSGYEQGRGYGYTFGSGTRLTVV.

This clonotype was counted ten times or more. V gene TRBV11-1 combines with J gene TRBJ2-5; 7 positions agree with TRBD2. V dropped 3 bases and J dropped 2; count of bases not matched to a gene: 9. The V gene's germline CDR1 is SGHAT and CDR2 FQDESV (reference sequence). CDR3 length: 16 amino acids. The CDR3 region has the DNA TGTGCCAGCAGCTTTATAGGCGGGGGACGACAAGAGACCCAGTACTTC. It codes for CASSFIGGGRQETQYF. Full variable domain (remainder filled in from reference TRBV11-1 and TRBJ2-5): EAEVAQSPRYKITEKSQAVAFWCDPISGHATLYWYRQILGQGPELLVQFQDESVVDDSQLPKDRFSAERLKGVDSTLKIQPAELGDSAMYLCASSFIGGGRQETQYFGPGTRLLVL.

The chain couples TRBV10-3 to TRBJ2-3; weak D call: TRBD2 (5 bases). Per the germline V gene, CDR1 is ENHRY and CDR2 is SYGVKD. The CDR3 has 14 amino acids. V was trimmed by 6 bases and J by 5 bases, leaving 15 bases between them. The CDR3 here is CAISPTGSRDTQYF. DNA for the CDR3: TGTGCCATCAGCCCAACGGGGTCGCGAGATACGCAGTATTTT.

The chain joins TRBV7-8 to TRBJ2-3; the match to TRBD2 covers 8 bases. CDR3 length: 18 amino acids. Germline V gives CDR1 SGHVS, CDR2 FQNEAQ. The V and J ends lost 2 bases and 2 bases, in that order; junction bases with no gene match: 12. DNA for the CDR3: TGTGCCAGCAGCTTAAAAGGCCGCGGGGGGTCACACACAGATACGCAGTATTTT. Encoded protein: CASSLKGRGGSHTDTQYF. The whole variable domain, filled in from reference TRBV7-8 and TRBJ2-3, reads GAGVSQSPRYKVAKRGQDVALRCDPISGHVSLFWYQQALGQGPEFLTYFQNEAQLDKSGLPSDRFFAERPEGSVSTLKIQRTQQEDSAVYLCASSLKGRGGSHTDTQYFGPGTRLTVL.

On this clonotype: The CDR3 does not close with the conserved phenylalanine or tryptophan, likely indicating a read error. V gene TRBV3-1 combines with J gene TRBJ2-7; D gene ambiguous. Trimming removed 1 base from V and 2 bases from J, with 12 bases in between. Per germline, CDR1 LGHDT and CDR2 YNNKEL (reference sequence). The CDR3 is made up of 15 amino acids. The CDR3 spells CASSQALGGTYEQYL. In nucleotides, the CDR3 is TGTGCCAGCAGCCAAGCCCTGGGTGGAACCTACGAGCAGTACCTC.

A single count supports this clonotype. V gene TRBV18 combines with J gene TRBJ1-5; D is possibly TRBD1 (5 bases). CDR3 length equals 14 residues. Germline CDR1 is KGHSH and CDR2 is LQKENI. The ends were cut back, 3 bases at V and 6 bases at J, with 12 bases in the middle. DNA of the CDR3: TGTGCCAGCTCACCTGGGGGTGGCAGTCAGCCCCAGCATTTT. It translates to CASSPGGGSQPQHF. Filled out from reference TRBV18 and TRBJ1-5, the complete variable domain reads NAGVMQNPRHLVRRRGQEARLRCSPMKGHSHVYWYRQLPEEGLKFMVYLQKENIIDESGMPKERFSAEFPKEGPSILRIQQVVRGDSAAYFCASSPGGGSQPQHFGDGTRLSIL.

This clonotype occurred a few times. The chain has TRBV5-1 and TRBJ1-1; a weak D match, TRBD1 (6 bases). V was cut by 4 bases and J by 7 bases, with 14 bases left in between. This CDR3 is 13 amino acids long. Germline CDR1 is SGHRS and CDR2 is YFSETQ. The CDR3 DNA is TGCGCCAGCAGCGTATGGGGGCAGGATGAAGCTTTCTTT. Its translation: CASSVWGQDEAFF.

This clonotype has just a few counts. The chain combines TRBV7-8 with TRBJ2-3; D gene uncertain. The CDR3 is made up of 13 amino acids. Germline assignment: CDR1 SGHVS and CDR2 FQNEAQ. Deletions cut 5 bases from V and 2 bases from J, with 8 bases between. The DNA for the CDR3 is TGTGCCAGCAGCCCCCAGGTCACAGATACGCAGTATTTT. This codes for CASSPQVTDTQYF.

This clonotype was detected only once. The chain carries TRBV6-1 and TRBJ1-5; D is ambiguous. The length of the CDR3 is 13 residues. CDR1 MNHNS and CDR2 SASEGT come from the germline V gene. Trimming took off 6 bases at V and 7 bases at J, with 13 bases between the two ends. The CDR3 here is CASSSRPRQPQHF. The CDR3 DNA follows: TGTGCCAGCAGCTCCCGGCCGAGACAGCCCCAGCATTTT.

This clonotype occurred many times. J is TRBJ2-5 and V is TRBV2; 7 bases match TRBD2. V lost 2 bases to trimming and J lost 0 bases; unmatched junction nucleotides: 6. The CDR3 is 16 residues long. Germline CDR1 and CDR2: SNHLY and FYNNEI. The CDR3 sequence: CASSEWAGEYQETQYF. Written as DNA, the CDR3 is TGTGCCAGCAGTGAATGGGCGGGGGAGTACCAAGAGACCCAGTACTTC. Variable domain in full (rest from reference TRBV2 and TRBJ2-5): EPEVTQTPSHQVTQMGQEVILRCVPISNHLYFYWYRQILGQKVEFLVSFYNNEISEKSEIFDDQFSVERPDGSNFTLKIRSTKLEDSAMYFCASSEWAGEYQETQYFGPGTRLLVL.

The rearrangement links TRBV9 to TRBJ1-3; possibly TRBD1 for D (5 bases). CDR1 SGDLS and CDR2 YYNGEE come from the germline V gene. Trimming left V 4 bases short and J 3 bases short, with 20 bases between. CDR3 length: 17 residues. This chain's CDR3 is CASSPGNWGFGGNTIYF. For the CDR3, the DNA is TGTGCCAGCAGCCCCGGGAATTGGGGGTTTGGTGGAAACACCATATATTTT.

This chain joins TRBV28 and TRBJ1-1, with D perhaps matching TRBD1 (6 bases). Germline CDR1 MDHEN, CDR2 SYDVKM. CDR3 length equals 13 residues. V was clipped by 2 bases and J by 5 bases, with 9 bases between them. The CDR3 region has the DNA TGTGCCAGCAGTTTAGGGGGGCAGACTGAAGCTTTCTTT. Encoded protein: CASSLGGQTEAFF.

The rearrangement links TRBV6-1 to TRBJ2-5; the D is unclear. Germline CDR1 reads MNHNS; CDR2 reads SASEGT. V was clipped by 6 bases and J by 2 bases, with 10 bases between them. CDR3 length: 13 amino acids. CDR3 protein: CASRLDGQETQYF. As DNA, the CDR3 is TGTGCCAGCAGGCTGGACGGTCAAGAGACCCAGTACTTC.

This clonotype was observed a few times. V and J are TRBV9 and TRBJ2-5, with 7 bases that match TRBD1. Trimming cost V 3 bases and J 5 bases; bases outside gene matches: 13. Germline loops: CDR1 SGDLS, CDR2 YYNGEE. The CDR3 has 16 amino acids. The CDR3 DNA sequence: TGTGCCAGCAGCGCCGGGACAGACTTGACGAGGGAGACCCAGTACTTC. The encoded protein is CASSAGTDLTRETQYF.

The chain recombines TRBV5-4 with TRBJ2-7, with 11 positions matching TRBD1. Germline assignment: CDR1 SGHNT and CDR2 YYREEE (reference sequence). This CDR3 spans 14 amino acids. V lost 4 bases and J lost 5; bases outside the gene matches: 5. The CDR3 DNA reads as TGTGCCAGCAGCGGGACAGGGGGTGCGAACGAGCAGTACTTC. This translates into CASSGTGGANEQYF.

This clonotype was observed at least ten times. This rearrangement joins TRBV12-5 to TRBJ2-1, with TRBD1 matching 12 bases. The CDR3 is 18 residues long. V shed 5 bases, J shed 8 bases, and the junction held 16 bases outside the gene matches. Germline V gene lookup returns CDR1 LGHNT and CDR2 FRNRAP. For the CDR3, the DNA is TGTGCTAGTGGTCCCCTTGAGGGGGGGGACAGGGGGCTCTATGAGCAGTTCTTC. Amino acid sequence: CASGPLEGGDRGLYEQFF.

The chain has TRBV10-3 and TRBJ2-7; 15 nucleotides match TRBD2. V gave up 8 bases and J gave up 2 bases; unmatched junction bases: 4. The CDR3 contains 15 residues. CDR1 and CDR2 from the germline V gene are ENHRY and SYGVKD. The CDR3 spells CAILGLAGGTYEQYF. CDR3 nucleotide sequence: TGTGCCATCCTTGGACTAGCGGGAGGGACCTACGAGCAGTACTTC.

The chain couples TRBV5-5 to TRBJ2-1, with 8 bases identical to TRBD1. This CDR3 has 15 residues. Losses at the gene ends were 2 bases for V and 7 bases for J; bases not matched to a gene: 8. Per germline, CDR1 SGHKS and CDR2 YYEKEE (reference sequence). The CDR3 protein is CASSFFGQGENEQFF. The DNA of the CDR3 is TGTGCCAGCAGCTTTTTTGGACAGGGAGAAAATGAGCAGTTCTTC. Based on the CDR3 plus reference TRBV5-5 and TRBJ2-1, the full variable domain is DAGVTQSPTHLIKTRGQQVTLRCSPISGHKSVSWYQQVLGQGPQFIFQYYEKEERGRGNFPDRFSARQFPNYSSELNVNALLLGDSALYLCASSFFGQGENEQFFGPGTRLTVL.

V and J are TRBV27 and TRBJ2-5; 15 nucleotides match TRBD2. Trimming removed 5 bases from V and 1 base from J; junction bases left unmatched: 5. CDR3 size: 17 residues. Germline CDR1 and CDR2: MNHEY and SMNVEV (reference sequence). CDR3 DNA: TGTGCCAGCAGTCCGGGGACTAGCGGGGGGCCCCAAGAGACCCAGTACTTC. Translated, it gives CASSPGTSGGPQETQYF.